Listed below are T cell receptor beta chains from one sample, sequenced in a study of shared clonotypes between healthy human individuals. Profiled with immunoSEQ multiplex PCR; TCRdb holds only in-frame clones, not every one. The data hold about 380,000 clones, with about 97% observed a single time. The source material was memory CD8+ T cells sorted from blood. Every receptor here comes from a man aged 25-40 years in good health. The conserved cysteine and the conserved F or W are not part of the CDR3 here.

>TRBJ2-2|TRBV2
ASSVGQGTGELF
>TRBJ1-3|TRBV5-4
ASSLTNSGNTIY
>TRBJ2-5|TRBV18
ASSPYQETQY
>TRBJ2-5|TRBV28
ASTGTAETQY
>TRBJ2-4|TRBV19
ASSRPAPGTENIQY
>TRBJ1-2|TRBV5-1
ASSLASPGNIYGYT
>TRBJ1-1|TRBV29-1
SVGTAGDTEAF
>TRBJ1-3|TRBV10-3
AISGGQGAGNTIY
>TRBJ2-2|TRBV28
ASSLLSGRTGELF
>TRBJ2-6|TRBV5-4
ASSGAGWRPNVLT
>TRBJ2-5|TRBV7-9
ASSPRIGETQY
>TRBJ2-7|TRBV28
ASSLAAYEQY
>TRBJ2-1|TRBV6-5
ASSPGLTRDNEQF
>TRBJ2-5|TRBV28
ASSRRETQY
>TRBJ2-2|TRBV9
ASSVGLAGNTGELF
>TRBJ2-4|TRBV29-1
SVGPLAKNIQY
>TRBJ2-1|TRBV10-3
AISEAVSSYNEQF
>TRBJ2-2|TRBV7-2
ASSLVGMNTGELF
>TRBJ1-2|TRBV7-9
ASSPSTGAGYGYT
>TRBJ2-3|TRBV6-4
ASSEGLAGDTDTQY